The rows below give T cell receptor beta chains drawn from one sample of a study of PD-1 blockade in mismatch repair-deficient tumors. TCRdb's copy holds only in-frame clones and misses some; the assay was immunoSEQ multiplex PCR. The top ten hold approximately 6.5% of the sample, which has some 100,000 clones, 82% seen once. The sequencing here drew on peripheral blood, taken 30 to 36 weeks after starting pembrolizumab. Source of these receptors: an adult with mismatch repair-deficient cancer. CDR3s include the opening cysteine and the closing phenylalanine or tryptophan. The order of the fields is CDR3 protein, CDR3 DNA, D gene, J gene, clone size, CDR3 length, V gene. A D gene is named only where the DNA matches it firmly. The listing skips clone size in some rows; elsewhere it reads once, few, many or a size class.

cdr3_aa: CASSLDGSYGYTF
cdr3_nt: TGTGCCAGCAGCTTGGACGGGTCCTATGGCTACACCTTC
d_call: NA
j_call: TRBJ1-2
clone_size: NA
cdr3_length: 13
v_call: TRBV5-4

cdr3_aa: CASSLLPETGRSGYTF
cdr3_nt: TGTGCCAGCAGCCTTTTACCCGAGACAGGGAGAAGTGGCTACACCTTC
d_call: TRBD1
j_call: TRBJ1-2
clone_size: NA
cdr3_length: 16
v_call: TRBV14

cdr3_aa: CASSEGVVGQPQHF
cdr3_nt: TGTGCCAGCAGCGAGGGTGTTGTGGGTCAGCCCCAGCATTTT
d_call: NA
j_call: TRBJ1-5
clone_size: few
cdr3_length: 14
v_call: TRBV5-4

cdr3_aa: CASSHRRTGGITDTQYF
cdr3_nt: TGTGCCAGCAGCCATCGAAGGACAGGCGGAATCACAGATACGCAGTATTTT
d_call: TRBD1
j_call: TRBJ2-3
clone_size: NA
cdr3_length: 17
v_call: TRBV2

cdr3_aa: CASSLTGARMNTEAFF
cdr3_nt: TGTGCCAGCAGCTTAACGGGGGCTCGGATGAACACTGAAGCTTTCTTT
d_call: NA
j_call: TRBJ1-1
clone_size: NA
cdr3_length: 16
v_call: TRBV7-8

cdr3_aa: CASSQGIWTLEQFF
cdr3_nt: TGCGCCAGCAGCCAAGGCATCTGGACGCTTGAGCAGTTCTTC
d_call: NA
j_call: TRBJ2-1
clone_size: once
cdr3_length: 14
v_call: TRBV4-1

cdr3_aa: CASSQDLTVRVTYEQYF
cdr3_nt: TGTGCCAGCAGCCAAGATTTGACGGTTCGTGTTACCTACGAGCAGTACTTC
d_call: NA
j_call: TRBJ2-7
clone_size: once
cdr3_length: 17
v_call: TRBV4-2

cdr3_aa: CASRKRGDTDTQYF
cdr3_nt: TGCGCCAGCAGGAAGCGGGGGGACACAGATACGCAGTATTTT
d_call: TRBD2
j_call: TRBJ2-3
clone_size: NA
cdr3_length: 14
v_call: TRBV5-1

cdr3_aa: CASSLTGTGGRQNGYTF
cdr3_nt: TGTGCCAGCAGCTTAACCGGGACAGGAGGGCGTCAAAATGGCTACACCTTC
d_call: TRBD1
j_call: TRBJ1-2
clone_size: NA
cdr3_length: 17
v_call: TRBV7-3

cdr3_aa: CASRRRDMSTDTQYF
cdr3_nt: TGCGCCAGCAGACGGCGGGATATGAGCACAGATACGCAGTATTTT
d_call: NA
j_call: TRBJ2-3
clone_size: few
cdr3_length: 15
v_call: TRBV5-1

cdr3_aa: CAWSVPQKYYNEQFF
cdr3_nt: TGTGCCTGGAGTGTACCCCAGAAGTACTACAATGAGCAGTTCTTC
d_call: NA
j_call: TRBJ2-1
clone_size: NA
cdr3_length: 15
v_call: TRBV30

cdr3_aa: CASRSLAGEGLQETQYF
cdr3_nt: TGTGCCAGCAGGTCCCTAGCGGGAGAGGGCCTCCAAGAGACCCAGTACTTC
d_call: NA
j_call: TRBJ2-5
clone_size: NA
cdr3_length: 17
v_call: TRBV21-1

cdr3_aa: CASSLQGEDGELFF
cdr3_nt: TGTGCCAGCAGCCTACAGGGGGAGGACGGGGAGCTGTTTTTT
d_call: TRBD1
j_call: TRBJ2-2
clone_size: NA
cdr3_length: 14
v_call: TRBV6-5

cdr3_aa: CASSLTEGNTIYF
cdr3_nt: TGTGCCAGCAGCTTAACGGAAGGAAACACCATATATTTT
d_call: NA
j_call: TRBJ1-3
clone_size: NA
cdr3_length: 13
v_call: TRBV7-6

cdr3_aa: CASSSTSGRVDEQFF
cdr3_nt: TGTGCCAGCAGTTCTACTAGCGGGAGGGTGGATGAGCAGTTCTTC
d_call: TRBD2
j_call: TRBJ2-1
clone_size: NA
cdr3_length: 15
v_call: TRBV11-2